This TCR beta chain originates from a study of CD8 T cells in ankylosing spondylitis. Germline V gene lookup returns CDR1 SGHRS and CDR2 YFSETQ. The V end was cut by 4 bases, the J end by 1 base, with 9 bases between. The CDR3 covers 13 residues. Study-wide results and caveats: Typical of ankylosing spondylitis blood, it appeared, was a TCR beta motif of under 10 highly homologous variants.

TCRdb ran MiXCR on the 5' RACE reads and lists one entry per CDR3 protein. Of some 450,000 distinct CDR3 sequences listed, 17% are singletons. This clonotype came up many times. The antigen is undetermined. This TCR was recovered from a male donor with ankylosing spondylitis. What was sequenced was blood, either unsorted or a sorted T cell fraction (not recorded which). The rearrangement links TRBV5-1 to TRBJ2-7; the D gene is possibly TRBD1 (6 bases). CDR3 residues: CASSHGQSYEQYF. The CDR3 DNA reads TGCGCCAGCAGCCACGGACAGTCCTACGAGCAGTACTTC.